A selection of T cell receptor beta chains follows, all from one sample in a study of breast tumors, draining lymph nodes, adjacent tissues. TCRdb redid the calling of the multiplex PCR reads with MiXCR, one entry per CDR3 protein. The table shows 120,000 or so distinct CDR3 sequences, with about 20% occurring only once. Material: axillary lymph node tissue. These receptors came from a female donor with breast cancer. Some clones in this sample may be carry-over from other donors' samples. CDR3s include the opening cysteine and the closing phenylalanine or tryptophan. The order of the fields is J gene, V gene, D gene, clone size, CDR3 protein, CDR3 DNA. The D gene is left open where the match is weak. Size tells how often a clone was seen (once, few, many) or the class of an expanded clone, and some rows leave it out.

TRBJ2-7	TRBV11-2	NA	NA	CASSQRSYGQYF	TGTGCCAGCAGCCAGCGATCCTACGGGCAGTACTTC
TRBJ2-5	TRBV7-8	NA	NA	CASSLGQGGEETQYF	TGTGCCAGCAGCTTAGGACAGGGAGGGGAAGAGACCCAGTACTTC
TRBJ2-1	TRBV29-1	NA	many	CSLGASGVGDEQFF	TGCAGCCTAGGGGCTTCGGGAGTTGGGGATGAGCAGTTCTTC
TRBJ1-5	TRBV6-1	NA	many	CASSAVQASGEPQHF	TGTGCCAGCAGTGCGGTTCAGGCGAGCGGGGAACCCCAGCATTTT
TRBJ1-5	TRBV2	NA	many	CASSHRDIVGAQHF	TGTGCCAGCAGTCACCGGGACATCGTAGGAGCCCAGCATTTT
TRBJ2-7	TRBV12-3/TRBV12-4	TRBD2	many	CASSFGGKAYEQYF	TGTGCCAGCAGTTTCGGGGGGAAGGCCTACGAGCAGTACTTC
TRBJ2-3	TRBV6-4	TRBD1	many	CASSDTGDGTDTQYF	TGTGCCAGCAGTGATACAGGGGATGGCACAGATACGCAGTATTTT
TRBJ1-6	TRBV7-9	NA	many	CARAGTLSSYNSPLHF	TGTGCCAGGGCCGGGACACTGAGCTCCTATAATTCACCCCTCCACTTT
TRBJ2-1	TRBV4-1	NA	many	CASSLQAESGDEQFF	TGCGCCAGCAGCCTCCAAGCGGAGTCTGGCGATGAGCAGTTCTTC
TRBJ2-1	TRBV20-1	TRBD2	many	CSAISGGPYNEQFF	TGCAGTGCTATATCGGGGGGGCCGTACAATGAGCAGTTCTTC
TRBJ2-7	TRBV11-2	TRBD1	NA	CASSRGQGYEQYF	TGTGCCAGCAGTCGGGGACAGGGGTACGAGCAGTACTTC
TRBJ2-2	TRBV15	NA	many	CATSRGLGANTGELFF	TGTGCCACCAGCAGAGGGTTGGGGGCGAACACCGGGGAGCTGTTTTTT
TRBJ2-7	TRBV29-1	TRBD2	NA	CSVWTSGTYEQRF	TGCAGCGTTTGGACTAGCGGGACCTACGAGCAGCGCTTC
TRBJ2-1	TRBV5-1	NA	many	CASSLVGRSYNEQFF	TGCGCCAGCAGCTTGGTTGGCAGATCCTACAATGAGCAGTTCTTC
TRBJ2-7	TRBV3-1	NA	many	CASSQVLTSGSYEQYF	TGTGCCAGCAGCCAAGTTTTAACCAGCGGCTCCTACGAGCAGTACTTC
TRBJ1-6	TRBV14	TRBD1	many	CASSQVKTGFSPLHF	TGTGCCAGCAGCCAAGTAAAGACAGGGTTCTCACCCCTCCACTTT
TRBJ2-5	TRBV6-5	NA	many	CASSHRRTGQETQYF	TGTGCCAGCAGCCATCGTCGTACAGGGCAAGAGACCCAGTACTTC
TRBJ2-3	TRBV10-2	TRBD2	many	CASAGADTQYF	TGCGCCTCCGCGGGGGCAGATACGCAGTATTTT
TRBJ2-7	TRBV7-9	NA	many	CASSLSGPYSSYEQYF	TGTGCCAGCAGCTTATCGGGTCCTTACAGCTCCTACGAGCAGTACTTC
TRBJ1-6	TRBV16	NA	many	CASSQSAGDSPLHF	TGTGCCAGCAGCCAATCGGCAGGGGACTCACCCCTCCACTTT
TRBJ1-5	TRBV20-1	TRBD1	few	CSALTGGGGNQPQHF	TGCAGTGCACTCACAGGGGGCGGTGGCAATCAGCCCCAGCATTTT
TRBJ2-7	TRBV5-4	TRBD2	many	CASSLGREGFYEQYF	TGTGCCAGCAGCTTGGGGCGGGAGGGATTCTACGAGCAGTACTTC
TRBJ1-1	TRBV20-1	NA	many	CSARENTEAFF	TGCAGTGCTAGAGAGAACACTGAAGCTTTCTTT
TRBJ2-5	TRBV7-2	NA	many	CASSSRLGGETQYF	TGTGCCAGCAGCTCCAGACTAGGAGGAGAGACCCAGTACTTC
TRBJ2-1	TRBV7-6	NA	NA	CASSLRPGVTYNEQFF	TGTGCCAGCAGCTTACGACCAGGGGTTACCTACAATGAGCAGTTCTTC
TRBJ2-5	TRBV27	NA	NA	CASSLTGTQYF	TGTGCCAGCAGTTTGACCGGGACCCAGTACTTC
TRBJ2-2	TRBV27	TRBD2	NA	CASSFRGRGTGELFF	TGTGCCAGCAGTTTTCGCGGGAGAGGGACCGGGGAGCTGTTTTTT
TRBJ2-1	TRBV5-1	NA	many	CASALPGLGNEQFF	TGCGCCAGCGCCCTGCCGGGGTTGGGCAATGAGCAGTTCTTC
TRBJ2-3	TRBV4-1	TRBD2	many	CASSQGPSLGGDTQYF	TGCGCCAGCAGCCAAGGACCCTCCCTGGGAGGGGATACGCAGTATTTT
TRBJ1-5	TRBV7-8	TRBD1	many	CASSARQRGPGARSNQPQHF	TGTGCCAGCAGCGCGCGACAGAGGGGGCCGGGGGCAAGGTCCAATCAGCCCCAGCATTTT
TRBJ1-6	TRBV6-5	TRBD1	many	CATTARGPNSPLHF	TGTGCCACTACAGCGAGGGGGCCTAATTCACCCCTCCACTTT
TRBJ2-3	TRBV19	NA	many	CASSAHAGSRPDTQYF	TGTGCCAGTAGTGCTCACGCGGGATCCCGTCCAGATACGCAGTATTTT
TRBJ2-1	TRBV10-2	NA	NA	CASSVFSINGQFF	TGCGCCAGCAGTGTTTTCTCGATCAATGGGCAGTTCTTC
TRBJ2-7	TRBV2	NA	many	CASRRSYEQYF	TGTGCCAGCCGTAGGAGCTACGAGCAGTACTTC
TRBJ1-2	TRBV5-8	TRBD1	NA	CASRRGTGGDYGYAF	TGTGCCAGCAGACGGGGAACAGGGGGGGACTATGGCTACGCCTTC
TRBJ2-7	TRBV4-2	TRBD1	many	CASSQEGTASYEQYF	TGTGCCAGCAGCCAAGAGGGGACAGCCTCCTACGAGCAGTACTTC
TRBJ1-2	TRBV7-2	NA	NA	CASSLPQDYGYTF	TGTGCCAGCAGCTTACCACAGGACTATGGCTACACCTTC
TRBJ2-1	TRBV20-1	TRBD2	many	CSARTSGIGEQFF	TGCAGTGCGAGGACTAGCGGGATAGGTGAGCAGTTCTTC
TRBJ1-5	TRBV7-2	NA	many	CASSLANQPQHF	TGTGCCAGCAGCTTAGCGAATCAGCCCCAGCATTTT
TRBJ2-3	TRBV6-5	TRBD1	few	CASSSETGGPGADTQYF	TGTGCCAGCAGTTCCGAAACAGGGGGCCCCGGCGCAGATACGCAGTATTTT
TRBJ2-7	TRBV7-2	TRBD2	many	CASSLLAGGYEQYF	TGTGCCAGCAGCCTCTTAGCGGGGGGGTACGAGCAGTACTTC
TRBJ1-2	TRBV2	NA	many	CASSVKDTNYGYTF	TGTGCCAGCAGTGTTAAAGACACTAACTATGGCTACACCTTC
TRBJ1-2	TRBV3-1	TRBD1	many	CASTTGQGRGGYTF	TGTGCCAGCACTACCGGACAGGGAAGGGGTGGCTACACCTTC
TRBJ1-2	TRBV5-6	TRBD1	many	CASSLARTGGHYGYTF	TGTGCCAGCAGCTTGGCCCGGACAGGGGGACACTATGGCTACACCTTC